Reported below is one T cell receptor beta chain. Participants spanned ages roughly 18 to 95 years and resided in about 24 US areas. Participants were placed into cohorts based on the clinical history they reported. Recovery among Cohort 3 donors was established by two negative PCRs, clearance, or symptom resolution. The sample belongs to a study of blood T cell repertoires in COVID-19. As for the study in general: Some COVID-19 samples were acute and others convalescent; all came from the United States, Italy and Spain.

Profiled with immunoSEQ multiplex PCR; TCRdb holds only in-frame clones, not every one. The data contain 250,000 to 300,000 clones, more than 75% of them singletons. CDR1 and CDR2 (germline): SEHNR, FQNEAQ (reference sequence). There are 15 residues in the CDR3. The germline V and J ends were trimmed by 2 bases and 3 bases, with 13 bases remaining between them. The sequenced sample consisted of PBMCs or T cells enriched from blood (not recorded which). The rearrangement joins TRBV7-9 to TRBJ1-1; D gene uncertain. This clonotype was obtained from a man between 18 and 29 years old who had recovered from COVID-19. CDR3 nucleotides: TGTGCCAGCAGCTTAATCTCAGAATTTTACACTGAAGCTTTCTTT. As protein: CASSLISEFYTEAFF.